Listed below are T cell receptor beta chains from one sample, sequenced in a study of response to subunit inactivated influenza vaccine. MiXCR, run by TCRdb on the RT-PCR reads, gives a single entry per CDR3 protein. Of about 620,000 distinct CDR3 sequences detected, over 9.5% appear once; the ten largest clones hold roughly a tenth. The sequencing here drew on PBMCs from blood, taken on the day of vaccination. Every receptor here comes from a man aged 50 to 60 who received an inactivated influenza vaccine. The CDR3 runs from the conserved cysteine through the conserved F or W. The order of the fields is J gene, D gene, clone size, V gene, CDR3 DNA, CDR3 protein. D genes are given only for firm matches. Clone size is stated in some rows and not others, as once, few, many or a class when expanded.

TRBJ2-3,TRBD1,few,TRBV7-9,TGTGCCAGCAGCTTACCGGGACAGCTCACGGCAGATACGCAGTATTTT,CASSLPGQLTADTQYF
TRBJ1-5,TRBD1,few,TRBV3-1,TGTGCCAGCAGCCAAGTGCAGGGGGAAATGTTAACGAGCAATCAGCCCCAGCATTTT,CASSQVQGEMLTSNQPQHF
TRBJ2-5,TRBD2,few,TRBV4-2,TGTGCCAGCAGCCAAGTGGGGGAGGGAAAGACCCAGTACTTC,CASSQVGEGKTQYF
TRBJ2-5,TRBD2,few,TRBV20-1,TGCAGTGCTAGAGATCTACGCGCTAGCGGGGGGAGGTACCAAGAGACCCAGTACTTC,CSARDLRASGGRYQETQYF
TRBJ2-5,TRBD1,few,TRBV5-1,TGCGCCAGCAGCGAACTCCACAGGGGGTCGGGGGAGACCCAGTACTTC,CASSELHRGSGETQYF
TRBJ2-7,-,-,TRBV10-3,TGTGCCATCAGTGAAAGGTCAGCGTACGAGCAGTACTTC,CAISERSAYEQYF
TRBJ2-1,-,-,TRBV27,TGTGCCAGCAGTTTATCGGGCCCCCTTGGGTACAATGAGCAGTTCTTC,CASSLSGPLGYNEQFF
TRBJ2-1,-,-,TRBV4-1,TGCGCCAGCAGCCAAGAAGGGGTCAATTACAATGAGCAGTTCTTC,CASSQEGVNYNEQFF
TRBJ1-1,-,few,TRBV4-3,TGCGCCAGCAGCCCCGGGCCGAGGGGAACTGAAGCTTTCTTT,CASSPGPRGTEAFF
TRBJ1-1,-,-,TRBV6-2/TRBV6-3,TGTGCCAGCAGTTGCTCGATAAAACTCCCGGGGAACACTGAAGCTTTCTTT,CASSCSIKLPGNTEAFF
TRBJ2-1,-,many,TRBV7-2,TGTGCCAGCAGCGGGGATCTGGGGTGGAATGAGCAGTTCTTC,CASSGDLGWNEQFF
TRBJ2-3,TRBD2,-,TRBV20-1,TGCAGTGCTAGAGTTAGCGGGGGGACTAGGTTCGATACGCAGTATTTT,CSARVSGGTRFDTQYF
TRBJ1-1,TRBD1,few,TRBV7-2,TGTGCCAGCAGCAACCGACTCGGGACAGGGGGCACTGAAGCTTTCTTT,CASSNRLGTGGTEAFF
TRBJ2-7,-,-,TRBV3-1,TGTGCCAGCCGCAGGAAGTCCCACTCCTACGAGCAGTACTTC,CASRRKSHSYEQYF
TRBJ1-6,-,many,TRBV9,TGTGCCAGCAGCCCGACGGACTACCCGTCACCCCTCCACTTT,CASSPTDYPSPLHF
TRBJ2-4,-,few,TRBV28,TGTGCCAGCACCCGCGGCAGGGGTGGAAACATTCAGTACTTC,CASTRGRGGNIQYF
TRBJ2-6,TRBD1,many,TRBV28,TGTGCCAGCAGTCCCGGGACAGCTGGGGCCAACGTCCTGACTTTC,CASSPGTAGANVLTF
TRBJ2-1,TRBD2,many,TRBV3-1,TGTGCCAGCAGCCAAGCGGTGGGAGGGCCGGGGAATGAGCAGTTCTTC,CASSQAVGGPGNEQFF
TRBJ1-2,-,few,TRBV5-6,TGTGCCAGCAGCTTAGAAGGGCGCCTGTATGGCTACACCTTC,CASSLEGRLYGYTF
TRBJ2-7,TRBD2,many,TRBV20-1,TGCAGTGCTAGAGCCCGCGGGGGAGGGACCTACGAGCAGTACTTC,CSARARGGGTYEQYF
TRBJ2-7,-,-,TRBV21-1,TGTGCCAGCAGCAAAGAGCGGGTGTGGGGGGCACCCTACGAGCAGTACTTC,CASSKERVWGAPYEQYF
TRBJ2-1,TRBD2,-,TRBV4-3,TGCGCCAGCAGCCAGGTTAGCGGGAGGCACAATGAGCAGTTCTTC,CASSQVSGRHNEQFF
TRBJ2-3,-,-,TRBV20-1,TGCAGTGCTAGAGATTCGAGGGGCGACACAGATACGCAGTATTTT,CSARDSRGDTDTQYF
TRBJ2-3,TRBD2,few,TRBV20-1,TGCAGTGCTGGACGTAGGAGCGGGGGGGCAGATACGCAGTATTTT,CSAGRRSGGADTQYF
TRBJ1-1,-,-,TRBV3-1,TGTGCCAGCAGCCAAGTTGGAGTTGGTAACACTGAAGCTTTCTTT,CASSQVGVGNTEAFF
TRBJ2-3,TRBD2,-,TRBV15,TGTGCCACCAGCTGGCGACCCGGGAGGAAGCCAGATACGCAGTATTTT,CATSWRPGRKPDTQYF
TRBJ2-7,-,few,TRBV5-1,TGCGCCAGCAGCTTGCTCTACGCTGCTTCCTACGAGCAGTACTTC,CASSLLYAASYEQYF
TRBJ2-7,TRBD2,-,TRBV4-2,TGTGCCAGCAGCCATGCCGGGGTAGCGGGCTCATCCGAGCAGTACTTC,CASSHAGVAGSSEQYF
TRBJ2-1,TRBD2,many,TRBV12-3/TRBV12-4,TGTGCCAGCAGCATTATGAGACTAGCGGGAGTCTATAATGAGCAGTTCTTC,CASSIMRLAGVYNEQFF
TRBJ1-2,-,few,TRBV20-1,TGCAGTGCTAGAGAGGGGTCAGTCTATGGCTACACCTTC,CSAREGSVYGYTF
TRBJ2-7,TRBD2,few,TRBV4-2,TGTGCCAGCAGCCAAGAAACTAGCGGGAGTGACGAGCAGTACTTC,CASSQETSGSDEQYF
TRBJ2-1,TRBD2,-,TRBV20-1,TGCAGCTATAACCCTGCGGGGGGCAGGGTGGATGAGCAGTTCTTC,CSYNPAGGRVDEQFF
TRBJ2-1,TRBD1,few,TRBV11-2,TGTGCCAGCAGCTTAAGGGGGCAGAATGAGCAGTTCTTC,CASSLRGQNEQFF
TRBJ2-7,-,many,TRBV29-1,TGCAGCGTAGCCGGGAACTCCTACGAGCAGTACTTC,CSVAGNSYEQYF
TRBJ2-7,-,-,TRBV5-5,TGTGCCAGCAGCTTGTTGTTGTACAGGCACGAGCAGTACTTC,CASSLLLYRHEQYF
TRBJ2-6,TRBD1,-,TRBV28,TGTGCCAGCAGTCAAACGGACAGGGCGTATGCTGGGGCCAACGTCCTGACTTTC,CASSQTDRAYAGANVLTF
TRBJ2-3,-,few,TRBV6-2/TRBV6-3,TGTGCCAGCAGTGCACAGGCAACAGATACGCAGTATTTT,CASSAQATDTQYF
TRBJ2-1,TRBD2,-,TRBV4-3,TGCGCCAGCAGCCAAGACCTCGGGACTAGCGGGTTCTTC,CASSQDLGTSGFF
TRBJ2-1,-,few,TRBV20-1,TGCAGTGCAGGGAGCTCCTACAATGAGCAGTTCTTC,CSAGSSYNEQFF
TRBJ1-2,-,-,TRBV25-1,TGTGCCAGCAGTGAATCCCTCACAACCCATGGCTACACCTTC,CASSESLTTHGYTF
TRBJ2-2,-,-,TRBV24-1,TGTGCCACCAGTGAGCCAAAGGGGGCGAACACCGGGGAGCTGTTTTTT,CATSEPKGANTGELFF
TRBJ2-5,TRBD2,few,TRBV9,TGTGCCAGCAGCAAAGGACTAGCGGGAGGCCCGCAAGAGACCCAGTACTTC,CASSKGLAGGPQETQYF
TRBJ2-7,-,-,TRBV7-8,TGTGCCAGCAGCTTAAAGCCAGGGGAGTTCGCCTACGAGCAGTACTTC,CASSLKPGEFAYEQYF
TRBJ1-2,TRBD1,-,TRBV6-1,TGTGCCAGCACCTCAGGGGGGCGAGGTGGCTACACCTTC,CASTSGGRGGYTF
TRBJ2-5,-,-,TRBV19,TGTGCCAGTAGTACCCCCTCCGCGAACCTTCAAGAGACCCAGTACTTC,CASSTPSANLQETQYF
TRBJ2-4,-,few,TRBV5-6,TGTGCCAGCAGCTCGGTCCTCAAGGACATTCAGTACTTC,CASSSVLKDIQYF
TRBJ2-2,-,many,TRBV16,TGTGCCAGCAGCCAAGCAGCCGGCTCCGGGGAGCTGTTTTTT,CASSQAAGSGELFF
TRBJ2-1,-,-,TRBV11-1,TGTGCCAGCAGCCACTGGACACACTACAATGAGCAGTTCTTC,CASSHWTHYNEQFF
TRBJ2-3,TRBD2,-,TRBV24-1,TGTGCCACCAGTGCGATTAGCGGGAGTGGTACAGATACGCAGTATTTT,CATSAISGSGTDTQYF
TRBJ2-3,TRBD1,-,TRBV29-1,TGCAGCGCCGGACAGGGCCGCACAGATACGCAGTATTTT,CSAGQGRTDTQYF
TRBJ2-5,TRBD1,few,TRBV28,TGTGCCAGCAGTTTAAGAGGGGGCTACTTCCAAGAGACCCAGTACTTC,CASSLRGGYFQETQYF
TRBJ1-1,-,few,TRBV18,TGTGCCAGCTCACCTATCTCGTCAGCGAACACTGAAGCTTTCTTT,CASSPISSANTEAFF
TRBJ2-7,TRBD1,few,TRBV18,TGTGCCAGCTCCCGGGGACAGAGTTTCTACGAGCAGTACTTC,CASSRGQSFYEQYF